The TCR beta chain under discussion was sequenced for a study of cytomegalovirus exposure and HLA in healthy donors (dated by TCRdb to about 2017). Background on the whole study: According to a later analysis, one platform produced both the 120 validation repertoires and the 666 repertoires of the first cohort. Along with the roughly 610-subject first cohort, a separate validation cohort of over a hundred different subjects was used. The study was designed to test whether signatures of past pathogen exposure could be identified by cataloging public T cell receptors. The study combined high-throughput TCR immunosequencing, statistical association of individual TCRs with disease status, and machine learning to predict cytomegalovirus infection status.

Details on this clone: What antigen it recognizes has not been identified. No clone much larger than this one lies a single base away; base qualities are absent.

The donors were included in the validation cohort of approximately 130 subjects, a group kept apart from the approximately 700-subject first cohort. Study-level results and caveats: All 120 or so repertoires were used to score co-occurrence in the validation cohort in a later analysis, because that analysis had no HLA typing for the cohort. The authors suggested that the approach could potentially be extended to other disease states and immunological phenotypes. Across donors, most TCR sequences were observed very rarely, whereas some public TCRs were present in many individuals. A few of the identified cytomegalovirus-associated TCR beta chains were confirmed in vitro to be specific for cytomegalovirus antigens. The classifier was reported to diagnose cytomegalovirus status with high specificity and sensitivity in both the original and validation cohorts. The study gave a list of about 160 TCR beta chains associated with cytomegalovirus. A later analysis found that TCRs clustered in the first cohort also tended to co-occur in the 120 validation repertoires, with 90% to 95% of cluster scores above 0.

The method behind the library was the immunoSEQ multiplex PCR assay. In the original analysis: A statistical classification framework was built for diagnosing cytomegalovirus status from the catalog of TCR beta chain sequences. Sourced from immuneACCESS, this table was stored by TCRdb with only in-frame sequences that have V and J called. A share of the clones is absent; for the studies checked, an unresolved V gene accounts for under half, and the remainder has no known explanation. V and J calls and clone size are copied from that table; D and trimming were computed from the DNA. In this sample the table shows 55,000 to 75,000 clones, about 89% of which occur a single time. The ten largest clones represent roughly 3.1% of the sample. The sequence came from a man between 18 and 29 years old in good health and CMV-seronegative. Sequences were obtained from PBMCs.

Here is the DNA: TGTGCCAGTAGTATAAAACTAAGAGAGACCCAGTACTTC. This sequence encodes CASSIKLRETQYF. The sequence is built from TRBV19 and TRBJ2-5; the D gene cannot be named for sure. Deletion took 2 bases off V and 4 bases off J, with a span of 8 bases between the germline ends. The cysteine opens and the phenylalanine closes a CDR3 of 13 amino acids. The kept DNA is CDR3 alone, 39 bases in frame from the first base. As encoded in the germline V gene (reference sequence), CDR1 is LNHDA while CDR2 is SQIVND.